This T cell receptor (beta chain) derives from a study of cytomegalovirus exposure and HLA in healthy donors. Overall study context: Within the Caucasian-associated ancestry cluster were roughly 81% of the approximately 370 genotyped donors.

PCR was performed using 60 Vbeta and 13 Jbeta primers. Sequencing was performed with immunoSEQ multiplex PCR; in TCRdb, only in-frame clones are kept and a portion is missing. This sample has 150,000 to 200,000 clones, with roughly three quarters found just once. This clone was seen just once. Its antigen is still unknown. Study observations and caveats: In all likelihood, a cluster of highly shared sequence variants was a sequencing artifact.

Looked up from germline, CDR1 is MGHRA and CDR2 is YSYEKL. With 5 bases clipped from V and 10 bases from J, the junction kept 11 bases outside the gene matches. The CDR3 is made up of 16 amino acids. The clonotype was recovered from a man between 40 and 49 years old in good health and CMV-seropositive. Source material: PBMCs. The chain carries TRBV4-1 and TRBJ1-6; 10 positions match TRBD1. CDR3 in DNA: TGCGCCAGCAGCTTCCACCCAGACAGGGGGCCGTCACCCCTCCACTTT. This gives the protein CASSFHPDRGPSPLHF.